These 19 T cell receptor beta chains were all obtained from the same sample, sequenced in a study of low-dose radiotherapy and immunotherapy resistance in tumors. With TRAV- and TRBV-specific primers, first-strand cDNA was made, covering the alpha and beta chains. With a V-primer adapter and a constant-region primer, TCRs were amplified for 20 PCR cycles. In TCRdb, the reads were re-called with MiXCR into one record per CDR3 protein. This table holds more than 9,500 distinct CDR3 sequences, 40% to 55% found once. These receptors were taken from a human donor with advanced metastatic prostate, ovarian, gallbladder or colorectal cancer (not recorded which). This table probably holds off-target reads from a library built for another chain.

The genes are TRBV9 and TRBJ2-3; D gene ambiguous. Trimming took 2 bases from V and 6 from J, leaving 10 bases between them. The length of the CDR3 is 13 residues. The germline V gene has CDR1 SGDLS and CDR2 YYNGEE. The CDR3 DNA reads TGTGCCAGCAGCGTCCTCACGAAGGATACGCAGTATTTT. It codes for CASSVLTKDTQYF. Together with reference TRBV9 and TRBJ2-3, the CDR3 gives the full variable domain: DSGVTQTPKHLITATGQRVTLRCSPRSGDLSVYWYQQSLDQGLQFLIQYYNGEERAKGNILERFSAQQFPDLHSELNLSSLELGDSALYFCASSVLTKDTQYFGPGTRLTVL.

This clonotype was found a few times. The chain couples TRBV12-3 or TRBV12-4 to TRBJ1-1; maybe TRBD1 (5 bases). Trimming pared 3 bases from V and 6 bases from J, leaving 11 bases between. The CDR3 totals 13 residues. This CDR3 reads CASSLEGSAEAFF. The CDR3 nucleotides read TGTGCCAGCAGTTTGGAGGGGTCCGCTGAAGCTTTCTTT.

This clonotype came up a few times. The rearrangement joins TRBV5-1 to TRBJ2-2, with D unresolved. This CDR3 spans 12 amino acids. Germline lookup yields CDR1 SGHRS and CDR2 YFSETQ. With 6 bases removed from V and 3 bases from J, the gap between germline ends came to 6 bases. Written as DNA, the CDR3 is TGCGCCAGCAACTCCGACACCGGGGAGCTGTTTTTT. Translation gives CASNSDTGELFF.

This clonotype was seen a few times. This sequence joins TRBV3-1 and TRBJ2-1; TRBD2 might be the D (6 bases). The CDR3 is 15 amino acids. V lost 2 bases and J lost 6, with 14 bases in between. Germline values: CDR1 LGHDT, CDR2 YNNKEL (reference sequence). In DNA, the CDR3 is TGTGCCAGCAGCCAACGGGGGATCTCGGGCAATGAGCAGTTCTTC. Translating gives CASSQRGISGNEQFF.

The rearrangement joins TRBV23-1 to TRBJ2-2, with a possible D match to TRBD2 (6 bases). TRBV23-1 has ORF status, its function being uncertain. The CDR3 has 16 amino acids. V shed 4 bases and J shed 6 bases, with 18 bases lying between them. For the CDR3, the DNA is TGCGCCAGCAGTCCCCCCGGGGAGGATAGTGCCGGGGAGCTGTTTTTT. Amino acid sequence: CASSPPGEDSAGELFF.

This chain connects TRBV4-1 to TRBJ1-1, with unresolved D. Per germline, CDR1 MGHRA and CDR2 YSYEKL. The CDR3 totals 12 residues. V lost 2 bases, J lost 8 bases, and 9 bases lay in between. CDR3 protein: CASSQSFSEAFF. CDR3 coding DNA: TGCGCCAGCAGCCAAAGTTTTTCCGAAGCTTTCTTT.

This clonotype came up a few times. The chain is built from TRBV21-1 and TRBJ2-5; the D call in the table, TRBD1, was not verified against the DNA. TRBV21-1 is a pseudogene locus. This CDR3 region has 19 residues. The chain's CDR3 is CASTTPPPGQGKIQETQYF. CDR3 nucleotide sequence: TGTGCCAGCACCACACCCCCACCGGGACAGGGGAAAATCCAAGAGACCCAGTACTTC.

The genes are TRBV6-1 and TRBJ1-1; D gene uncertain. CDR1 MNHNS and CDR2 SASEGT come from the germline V gene. The length of the CDR3 is 14 residues. V lost 6 bases, J lost 0 bases, and 11 bases lay in between. CDR3 bases: TGTGCCAGCAGCCGAGATTACATGAACACTGAAGCTTTCTTT. Its protein is CASSRDYMNTEAFF.

This clonotype occurred a few times. The V call is TRBV7-8, the J call TRBJ1-1; 8 nucleotides align to TRBD1. Unmatched junction bases numbered 10, after V lost 0 bases and J lost 1 base. Germline lookup yields CDR1 SGHVS and CDR2 FQNEAQ. The CDR3 runs 18 residues. The CDR3 coding sequence is TGTGCCAGCAGCTTAGCGCGTCGAGACAGGGGATGGAACACTGAAGCTTTCTTT. The encoded protein is CASSLARRDRGWNTEAFF.

This sequence joins TRBV3-1 and TRBJ1-5; D not resolved. V lost 1 base and J 3 bases, leaving 7 bases between the germline ends. The CDR3 is 14 amino acids. Germline V gene data show CDR1 as LGHDT and CDR2 as YNNKEL (reference sequence). This CDR3 reads CASSQGPVNQPQHF. The CDR3 bases are TGTGCCAGCAGCCAAGGGCCCGTCAATCAGCCCCAGCATTTT.

V gene TRBV6-1 combines with J gene TRBJ2-3; 10 positions agree with TRBD2. Germline CDR1 reads MNHNS; CDR2 reads SASEGT. V dropped 1 base and J dropped 7; count of bases not matched to a gene: 14. CDR3 length: 18 amino acids. The chain's CDR3 is CASSEGFVGLAGVNTQYF. CDR3 in DNA: TGTGCCAGCAGTGAAGGGTTCGTGGGGCTAGCGGGAGTTAATACGCAGTATTTT.

There are a few counts of this clonotype. The chain combines TRBV9 with TRBJ2-1; 10 nucleotides agree with TRBD2. There are 15 residues in the CDR3. The V gene's germline CDR1 is SGDLS and CDR2 YYNGEE. Unmatched junction bases numbered 8, after V lost 4 bases and J lost 7 bases. The CDR3 spells CASSFSSGSFNEQFF. CDR3 nucleotides: TGTGCCAGCAGCTTCTCTAGCGGGAGTTTTAATGAGCAGTTCTTC.

The chain has TRBV11-1 and TRBJ2-7; the match to TRBD2 covers 11 bases. V dropped 5 bases and J dropped 5; count of bases not matched to a gene: 11. The CDR3 sequence is 16 residues long. The germline gives CDR1 SGHAT, CDR2 FQDESV (reference sequence). In nucleotides, the CDR3 is TGTGCCAGCAGCCCGTGGACTACTAGCGGGGGAGACGAGCAGTACTTC. It translates to CASSPWTTSGGDEQYF.

There are a few counts of this clonotype. V and J are TRBV5-6 and TRBJ1-5; D is unresolved. CDR1 and CDR2 from the germline V gene are SGHDT and YYEEEE. The CDR3 length is 14 residues. V was trimmed by 0 bases and J by 4 bases, leaving 8 bases between them. CDR3 nucleotides: TGTGCCAGCAGCTTGGGTCAGTTAAATCAGCCCCAGCATTTT. Protein sequence: CASSLGQLNQPQHF.

A note on this clonotype: Sequence at one end of the junction differs from germline and may be a read error. The gene calls are TRBV5-1 and TRBJ2-6; D uncertain. The CDR3 spans 16 residues. The germline CDR1 and CDR2 sequences are SGHRS and YFSETQ. CDR3 amino acids: CASSLRRAKGANVLTF. The CDR3 region has the DNA TGTGCCAGCAGCTTAAGAAGGGCTAAAGGGGCCAACGTCCTGACTTTC.

This clonotype showed up just a few times. This chain connects TRBV3-1 to TRBJ2-3; no clear D. The CDR3 is 14 residues long. Germline V gene data show CDR1 as LGHDT and CDR2 as YNNKEL (reference sequence). V was clipped by 1 base and J by 1 base, with 6 bases between them. CDR3 sequence (DNA): TGTGCCAGCAGCCAAGTGTGGGGCACAGATACGCAGTATTTT. Protein: CASSQVWGTDTQYF.

This clonotype has only a few counts. V and J are TRBV7-9 and TRBJ2-3; D is unresolved. The CDR3 has 12 residues. V lost 5 bases, J lost 6 bases, and 9 bases lay in between. Germline CDR1 is SEHNR and CDR2 is FQNEAQ (reference sequence). CDR3 DNA: TGTGCCAGCAGCGTTCCCGGGGATACGCAGTATTTT. Its translation: CASSVPGDTQYF.

The chain is built from TRBV29-1 and TRBJ2-6; D is unclear. Germline V gene lookup returns CDR1 SQVTM and CDR2 ANQGSEA. V lost 1 base, J lost 4 bases, and 2 bases lay in between. The CDR3 loop spans 12 amino acids. CDR3 residues: CSVEVGANVLTF. As DNA, the CDR3 is TGCAGCGTTGAAGTAGGGGCCAACGTCCTGACTTTC.

The rearrangement joins TRBV7-6 to TRBJ2-1, with a weak D call TRBD2 (6 bases). The CDR3 is 12 residues long. The germline V gene has CDR1 SGHVS and CDR2 FNYEAQ. The V gene lost 1 base and the J gene lost 16 bases, with 14 bases spanning the gap. The CDR3 spells CASSLVGGPSFF. DNA for the CDR3: TGTGCCAGCAGCTTAGTCGGGGGACCCAGCTTCTTC.